This T cell receptor (beta chain) was sequenced during a study of blood T cell repertoires in COVID-19. Study-wide background: Samples came from the United States, Italy and Spain, spanning acute and convalescent COVID-19.

Original processing notes: From reference gene primer amplification, estimates of nucleated cell counts were derived. The data were produced by immunoSEQ multiplex PCR, yet TCRdb's version contains in-frame clones alone and is incomplete. V, J and clone size were drawn from that table, and D and trimming were deduced from the DNA. In the table there are roughly 150,000 clones, just under 80% of which are singletons. CDR1 is SGHAT and CDR2 is FQNNGV in the germline V gene. The CDR3 covers 16 residues. V was clipped by 2 bases and J by 6 bases, with 16 bases between them. The receptor was derived from a woman older than 75 with acute or convalescent COVID-19. The V and J genes are TRBV11-2 and TRBJ2-2; the D gene is possibly TRBD1 (6 bases). Sequences were obtained from peripheral blood. The CDR3 region has the DNA TGTGCCAGCAGCTTAAACGGAGGCAGGGGCGCCGGGGAGCTGTTTTTT. This encodes CASSLNGGRGAGELFF.